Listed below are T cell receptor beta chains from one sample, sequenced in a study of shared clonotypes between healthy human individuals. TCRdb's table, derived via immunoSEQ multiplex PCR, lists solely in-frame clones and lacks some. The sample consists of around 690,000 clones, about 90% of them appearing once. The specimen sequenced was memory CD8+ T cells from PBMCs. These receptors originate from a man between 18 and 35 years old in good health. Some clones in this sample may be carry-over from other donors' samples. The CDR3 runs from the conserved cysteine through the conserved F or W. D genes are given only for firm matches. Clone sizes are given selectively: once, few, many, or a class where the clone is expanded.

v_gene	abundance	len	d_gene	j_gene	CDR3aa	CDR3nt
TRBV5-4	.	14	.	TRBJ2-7	CASSFLGGTYEQYF	TGTGCCAGCAGCTTTTTGGGGGGTACCTACGAGCAGTACTTC
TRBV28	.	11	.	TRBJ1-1	CASNIGTEAFF	TGTGCCAGCAATATTGGGACTGAAGCTTTCTTT
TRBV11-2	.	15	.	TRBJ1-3	CASSLKEVQWNTIYF	TGTGCCAGCAGCTTAAAAGAGGTCCAGTGGAACACCATATATTTT
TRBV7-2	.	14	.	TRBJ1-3	CASSPTGRINTIYF	TGTGCCAGCAGCCCCACTGGCAGGATCAACACCATATATTTT
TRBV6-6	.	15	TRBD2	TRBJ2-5	CASSYGLAAQETQYF	TGTGCCAGCAGTTACGGACTAGCCGCACAAGAGACCCAGTACTTC
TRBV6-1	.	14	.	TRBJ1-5	CASSEWGNNQPQHF	TGTGCCAGCAGTGAATGGGGGAATAATCAGCCCCAGCATTTT
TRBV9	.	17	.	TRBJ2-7	CASSVGQGPFSSYEQYF	TGTGCCAGCAGCGTAGGGCAGGGGCCCTTTTCCTCCTACGAGCAGTACTTC
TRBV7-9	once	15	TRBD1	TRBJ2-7	CASSFPGTGDHEQYF	TGTGCCAGCAGTTTCCCGGGGACAGGGGACCACGAGCAGTACTTC
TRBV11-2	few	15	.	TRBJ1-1	CASSSPGLKNMGAFF	TGTGCCAGCAGCTCGCCCGGCCTCAAAAACATGGGAGCTTTCTTT
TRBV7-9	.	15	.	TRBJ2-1	CASSHTDAGRNEQFF	TGTGCCAGCAGCCACACGGATGCAGGGCGCAATGAGCAGTTCTTC
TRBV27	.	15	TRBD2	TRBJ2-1	CASSLSGEGYNEQFF	TGTGCCAGCAGTTTATCGGGGGAGGGGTACAATGAGCAGTTCTTC
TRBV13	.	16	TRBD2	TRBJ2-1	CASSRLGLAGGGEQFF	TGTGCCAGCAGCCGCTTGGGACTAGCGGGAGGGGGTGAGCAGTTCTTC
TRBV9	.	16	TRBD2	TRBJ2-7	CASSVGSSGGSYEQYF	TGTGCCAGCAGCGTAGGGTCTAGCGGGGGCTCCTACGAGCAGTACTTC
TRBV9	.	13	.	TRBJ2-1	CASSVVPGDEQFF	TGTGCCAGCAGCGTAGTCCCCGGGGATGAGCAGTTCTTC
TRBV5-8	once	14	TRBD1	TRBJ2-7	CASNPTGAAYEQYF	TGTGCCAGCAACCCGACAGGGGCGGCCTACGAGCAGTACTTC